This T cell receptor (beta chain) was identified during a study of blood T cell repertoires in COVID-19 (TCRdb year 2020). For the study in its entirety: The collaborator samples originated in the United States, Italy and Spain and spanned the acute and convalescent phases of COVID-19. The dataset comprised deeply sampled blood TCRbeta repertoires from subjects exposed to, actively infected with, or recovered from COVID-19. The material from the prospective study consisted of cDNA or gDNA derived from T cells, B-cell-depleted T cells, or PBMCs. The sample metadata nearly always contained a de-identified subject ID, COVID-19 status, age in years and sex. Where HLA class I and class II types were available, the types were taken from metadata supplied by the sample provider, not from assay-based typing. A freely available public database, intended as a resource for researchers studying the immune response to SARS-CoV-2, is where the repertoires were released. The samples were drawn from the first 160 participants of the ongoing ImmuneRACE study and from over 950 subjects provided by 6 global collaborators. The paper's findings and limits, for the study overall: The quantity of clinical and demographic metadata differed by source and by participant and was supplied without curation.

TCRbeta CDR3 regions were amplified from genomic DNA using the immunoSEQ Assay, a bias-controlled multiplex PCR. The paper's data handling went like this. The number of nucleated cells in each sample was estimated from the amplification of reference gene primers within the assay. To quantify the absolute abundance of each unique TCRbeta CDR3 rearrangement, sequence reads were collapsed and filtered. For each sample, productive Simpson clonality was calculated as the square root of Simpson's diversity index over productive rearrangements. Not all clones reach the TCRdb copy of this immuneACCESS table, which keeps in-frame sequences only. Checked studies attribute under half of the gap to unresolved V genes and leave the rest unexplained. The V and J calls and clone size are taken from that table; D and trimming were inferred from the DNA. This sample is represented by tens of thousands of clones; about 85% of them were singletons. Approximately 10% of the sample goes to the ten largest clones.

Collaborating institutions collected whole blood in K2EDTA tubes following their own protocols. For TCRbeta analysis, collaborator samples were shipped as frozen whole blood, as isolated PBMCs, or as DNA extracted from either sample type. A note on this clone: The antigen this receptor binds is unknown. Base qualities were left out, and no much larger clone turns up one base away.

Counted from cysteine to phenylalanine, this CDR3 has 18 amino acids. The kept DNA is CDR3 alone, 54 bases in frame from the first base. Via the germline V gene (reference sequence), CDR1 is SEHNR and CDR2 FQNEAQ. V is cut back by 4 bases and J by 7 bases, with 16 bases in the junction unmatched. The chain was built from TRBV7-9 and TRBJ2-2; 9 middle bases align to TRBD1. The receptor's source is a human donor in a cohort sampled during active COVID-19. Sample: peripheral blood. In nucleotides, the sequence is TGTGCCAGCAGCTCCTTTCCCCCCGGGACAGGGTTCGGCGGGGAGCTGTTTTTT. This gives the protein CASSSFPPGTGFGGELFF.